This TCR beta chain was observed in a study of T cell repertoires in cytomegalovirus infection. This clonotype came up many times. TCRdb re-analysed the reads in MiXCR, keeping a single row per CDR3 protein. The sample comprises about 450,000 distinct CDR3 sequences, approximately 30% of which are singletons, and roughly 13% rests with the top ten. The CDR3 has 16 residues. The germline gives CDR1 SGHTA, CDR2 FQGNSA. V lost 0 bases and J lost 0, with 10 bases in between. The rearrangement joins TRBV7-2 to TRBJ2-3; a possible D gene is TRBD1 (6 bases). This sequence was found in a human donor in good health (CMV status not recorded). Some clones in this sample may be carry-over from other donors' samples. The material sequenced was PBMCs. CDR3 bases: TGTGCCAGCAGCTTAGCGTGGGGGCAGAGCACAGATACGCAGTATTTT. This sequence encodes CASSLAWGQSTDTQYF.